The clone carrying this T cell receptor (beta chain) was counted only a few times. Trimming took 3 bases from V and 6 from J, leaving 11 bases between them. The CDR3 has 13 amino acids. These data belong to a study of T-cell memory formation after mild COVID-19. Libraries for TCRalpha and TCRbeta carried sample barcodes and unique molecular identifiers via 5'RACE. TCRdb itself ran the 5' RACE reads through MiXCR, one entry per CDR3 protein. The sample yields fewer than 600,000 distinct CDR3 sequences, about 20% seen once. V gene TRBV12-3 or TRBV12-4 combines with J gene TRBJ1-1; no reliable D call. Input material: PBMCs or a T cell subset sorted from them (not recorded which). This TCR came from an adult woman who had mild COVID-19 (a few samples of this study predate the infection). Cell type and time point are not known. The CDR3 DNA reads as TGTGCCAGCAGTTTTTGGGGTATCGCTGAAGCTTTCTTT. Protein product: CASSFWGIAEAFF.